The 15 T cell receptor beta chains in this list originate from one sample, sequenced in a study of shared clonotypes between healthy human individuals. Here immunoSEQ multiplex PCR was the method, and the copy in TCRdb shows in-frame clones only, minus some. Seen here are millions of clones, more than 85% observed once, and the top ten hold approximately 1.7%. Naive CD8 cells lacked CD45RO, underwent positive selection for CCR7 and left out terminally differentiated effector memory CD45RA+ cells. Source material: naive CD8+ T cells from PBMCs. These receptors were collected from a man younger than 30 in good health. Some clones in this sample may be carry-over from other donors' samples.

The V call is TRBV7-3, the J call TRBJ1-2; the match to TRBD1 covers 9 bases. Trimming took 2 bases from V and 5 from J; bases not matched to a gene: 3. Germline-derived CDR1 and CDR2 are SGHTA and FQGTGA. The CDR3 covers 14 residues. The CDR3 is CASSLSGQGYGYTF. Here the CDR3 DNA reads TGTGCCAGCAGCTTATCGGGACAGGGTTATGGCTACACCTTC.

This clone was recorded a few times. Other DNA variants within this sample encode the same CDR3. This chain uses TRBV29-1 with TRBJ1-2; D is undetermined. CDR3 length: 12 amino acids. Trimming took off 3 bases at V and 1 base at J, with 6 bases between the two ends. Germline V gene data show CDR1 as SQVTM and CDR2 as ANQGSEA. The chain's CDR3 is CSVDTGNYGYTF. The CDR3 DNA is TGCAGCGTTGACACTGGTAACTATGGCTACACCTTC. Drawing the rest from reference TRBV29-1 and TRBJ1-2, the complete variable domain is SAVISQKPSRDICQRGTSLTIQCQVDSQVTMMFWYRQQPGQSLTLIATANQGSEATYESGFVIDKFPISRPNLTFSTLTVSNMSPEDSSIYLCSVDTGNYGYTFGSGTRLTVV.

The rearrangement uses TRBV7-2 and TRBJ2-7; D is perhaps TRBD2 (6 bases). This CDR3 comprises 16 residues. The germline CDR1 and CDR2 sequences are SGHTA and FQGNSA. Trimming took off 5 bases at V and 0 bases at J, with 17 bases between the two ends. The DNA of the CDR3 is TGTGCCAGCAGCCTGGGGGACTCAGCCCTCTCCTACGAGCAGTACTTC. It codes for CASSLGDSALSYEQYF.

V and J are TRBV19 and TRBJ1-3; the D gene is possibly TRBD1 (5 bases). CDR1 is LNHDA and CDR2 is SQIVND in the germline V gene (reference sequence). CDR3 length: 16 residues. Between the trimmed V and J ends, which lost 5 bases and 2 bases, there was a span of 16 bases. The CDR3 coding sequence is TGTGCCAGTAGTTCACTGAGGGCAGGGACTGGAAACACCATATATTTT. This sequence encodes CASSSLRAGTGNTIYF.

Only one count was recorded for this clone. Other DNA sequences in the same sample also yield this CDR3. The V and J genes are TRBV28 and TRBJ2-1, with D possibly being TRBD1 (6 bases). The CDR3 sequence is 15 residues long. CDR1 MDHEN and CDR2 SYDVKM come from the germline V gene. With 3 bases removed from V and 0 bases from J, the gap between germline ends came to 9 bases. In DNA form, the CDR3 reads TGTGCCAGCAGTTTCCAGGGGAGCTCCTACAATGAGCAGTTCTTC. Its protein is CASSFQGSSYNEQFF. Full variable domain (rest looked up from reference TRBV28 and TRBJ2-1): DVKVTQSSRYLVKRTGEKVFLECVQDMDHENMFWYRQDPGLGLRLIYFSYDVKMKEKGDIPEGYSVSREKKERFSLILESASTNQTSMYLCASSFQGSSYNEQFFGPGTRLTVL.

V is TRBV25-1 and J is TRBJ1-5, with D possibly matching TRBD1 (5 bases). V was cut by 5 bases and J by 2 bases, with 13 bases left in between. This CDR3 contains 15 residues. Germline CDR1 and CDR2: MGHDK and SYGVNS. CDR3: CASSPQGSGNQPQHF. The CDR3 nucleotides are TGTGCCAGCAGTCCCCAGGGTAGTGGCAATCAGCCCCAGCATTTT.

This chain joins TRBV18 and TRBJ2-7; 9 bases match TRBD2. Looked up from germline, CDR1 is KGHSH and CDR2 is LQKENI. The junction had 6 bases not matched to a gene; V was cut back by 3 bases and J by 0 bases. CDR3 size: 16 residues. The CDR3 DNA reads TGTGCCAGCTCACCGCGGGAGGGCCGAAGCTCCTACGAGCAGTACTTC. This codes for CASSPREGRSSYEQYF. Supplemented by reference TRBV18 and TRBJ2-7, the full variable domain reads NAGVMQNPRHLVRRRGQEARLRCSPMKGHSHVYWYRQLPEEGLKFMVYLQKENIIDESGMPKERFSAEFPKEGPSILRIQQVVRGDSAAYFCASSPREGRSSYEQYFGPGTRLTVT.

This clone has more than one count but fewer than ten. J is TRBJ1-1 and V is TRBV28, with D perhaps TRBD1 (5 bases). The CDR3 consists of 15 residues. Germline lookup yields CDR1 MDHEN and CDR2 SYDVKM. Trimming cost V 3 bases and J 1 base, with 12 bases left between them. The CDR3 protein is CASSFRGVGNTEAFF. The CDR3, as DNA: TGTGCCAGCAGTTTTAGGGGAGTTGGGAACACTGAAGCTTTCTTT.

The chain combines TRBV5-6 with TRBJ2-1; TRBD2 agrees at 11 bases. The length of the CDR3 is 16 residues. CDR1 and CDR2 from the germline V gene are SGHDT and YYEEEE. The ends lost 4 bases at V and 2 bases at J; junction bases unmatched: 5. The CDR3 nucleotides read TGTGCCAGCAGCCACCCGACTAGCGGGACCTACAATGAGCAGTTCTTC. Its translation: CASSHPTSGTYNEQFF. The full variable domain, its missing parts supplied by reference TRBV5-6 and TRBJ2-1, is DAGVTQSPTHLIKTRGQQVTLRCSPKSGHDTVSWYQQALGQGPQFIFQYYEEEERQRGNFPDRFSGHQFPNYSSELNVNALLLGDSALYLCASSHPTSGTYNEQFFGPGTRLTVL.

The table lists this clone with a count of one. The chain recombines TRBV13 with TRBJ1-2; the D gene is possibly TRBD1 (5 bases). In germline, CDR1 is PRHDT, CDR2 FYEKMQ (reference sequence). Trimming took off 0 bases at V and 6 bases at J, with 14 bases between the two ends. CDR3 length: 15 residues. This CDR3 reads CASSLGLGGIDGYTF. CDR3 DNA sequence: TGTGCCAGCAGCTTAGGCCTCGGGGGGATAGATGGCTACACCTTC.

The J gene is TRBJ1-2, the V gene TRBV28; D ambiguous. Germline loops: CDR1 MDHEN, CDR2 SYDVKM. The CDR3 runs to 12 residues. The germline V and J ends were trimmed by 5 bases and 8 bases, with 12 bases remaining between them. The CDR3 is CASSLGREGYTF. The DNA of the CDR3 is TGTGCCAGCAGTCTAGGGAGAGAGGGCTACACCTTC.

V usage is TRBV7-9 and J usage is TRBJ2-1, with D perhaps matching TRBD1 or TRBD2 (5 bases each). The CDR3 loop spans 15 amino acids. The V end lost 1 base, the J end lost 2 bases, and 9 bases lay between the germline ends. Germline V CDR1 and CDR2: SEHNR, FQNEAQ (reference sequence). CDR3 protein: CASSLGEGTYNEQFF. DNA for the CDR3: TGTGCCAGCAGCTTAGGAGAGGGGACCTACAATGAGCAGTTCTTC.

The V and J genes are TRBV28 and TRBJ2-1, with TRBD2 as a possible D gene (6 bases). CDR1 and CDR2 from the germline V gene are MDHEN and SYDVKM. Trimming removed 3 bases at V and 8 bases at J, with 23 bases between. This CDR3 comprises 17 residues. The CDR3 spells CASSFVGRSGSYDEQFF. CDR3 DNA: TGTGCCAGCAGTTTTGTAGGTCGGAGCGGGTCCTATGATGAGCAGTTCTTC.

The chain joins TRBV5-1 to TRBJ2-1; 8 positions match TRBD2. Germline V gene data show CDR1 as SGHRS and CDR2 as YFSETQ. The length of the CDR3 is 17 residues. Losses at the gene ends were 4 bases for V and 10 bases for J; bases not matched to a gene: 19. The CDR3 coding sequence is TGCGCCAGCAGCCTCAACCCTTTTAGCGGGACTTTACAAGAGCAGTTCTTC. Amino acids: CASSLNPFSGTLQEQFF.

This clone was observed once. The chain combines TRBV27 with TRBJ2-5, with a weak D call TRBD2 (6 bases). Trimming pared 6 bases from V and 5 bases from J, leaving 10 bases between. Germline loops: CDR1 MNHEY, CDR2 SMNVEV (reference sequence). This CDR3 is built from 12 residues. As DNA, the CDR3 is TGTGCCAGCAGACGTGGGGGGGAGACCCAGTACTTC. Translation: CASRRGGETQYF.